These 30 T cell receptor beta chains came from one sample sequenced in a study of CD8 T cells in Susac syndrome. With random hexamers, roughly 0.45 to 1 ug RNA was reverse transcribed. TCRdb reprocessed the immunoSEQ multiplex PCR reads via MiXCR and lists one record per CDR3 protein. Among some 130,000 distinct CDR3 sequences listed, 95% were seen once. The sample comprised CD8+ T cells from PBMCs. These receptors were obtained from a human donor with Susac syndrome.

The chain combines TRBV27 with TRBJ2-2; the D is unclear. Trimming stripped 5 bases from V and 4 bases from J, with 8 bases between. Germline lookup yields CDR1 MNHEY and CDR2 SMNVEV (reference sequence). The CDR3 loop spans 13 amino acids. CDR3 nucleotides: TGTGCCAGCAGTATTAGTACCACCGGGGAGCTGTTTTTT. This translates into CASSISTTGELFF.

The chain has TRBV7-9 and TRBJ1-2; D call uncertain. CDR1 and CDR2 from the germline V gene are SEHNR and FQNEAQ (reference sequence). The CDR3 is 13 residues long. Trimming took 8 bases from V and 0 from J, leaving 10 bases between them. CDR3 DNA: TGTGCCAGCCATACTGATACTAACTATGGCTACACCTTC. It specifies CASHTDTNYGYTF.

This clonotype has just one count. The chain links TRBV12-3 or TRBV12-4 to TRBJ1-1; 7 positions match TRBD1. The CDR3 contains 11 residues. Trimming removed 6 bases from V and 5 bases from J; junction bases left unmatched: 0. The DNA for the CDR3 is TGTGCCAGCAGGGGACAGACTGAAGCTTTCTTT. This codes for CASRGQTEAFF.

The chain is built from TRBV18 and TRBJ2-1; tentatively, D is TRBD1 (5 bases). CDR1 is KGHSH, CDR2 LQKENI, per germline. This CDR3 is 12 amino acids long. The V end lost 2 bases, the J end lost 7 bases, and 6 bases lay between the germline ends. The chain's CDR3 is CASSPGANEQFF. The CDR3 DNA is TGTGCCAGCTCACCAGGGGCTAATGAGCAGTTCTTC.

A single count supports this clonotype. The CDR3 here is CASIIHSYNEQFF. DNA of the CDR3: TGTGCCAGCATCATACACTCCTACAATGAGCAGTTCTTC. The chain uses TRBV2 and TRBJ2-1, with D uncertain. CDR1 and CDR2 from the germline V gene are SNHLY and FYNNEI. CDR3 length: 13 residues. Trimming removed 7 bases at V and 0 bases at J, with 7 bases between.

The chain joins TRBV2 to TRBJ2-1; 7 bases are shared with TRBD2. This CDR3 has 10 amino acids. V was pared by 9 bases and J by 10 bases, with 3 bases of the junction left unmatched. Per germline, CDR1 SNHLY and CDR2 FYNNEI. The CDR3 region is CASYGGEQFF. CDR3 sequence (DNA): TGTGCCAGTTACGGGGGGGAGCAGTTCTTC.

The chain has TRBV7-9 and TRBJ2-3, with TRBD2 identical over 7 bases. This CDR3 has 14 amino acids. J was trimmed by 2 bases and V by 5 bases; bases with no gene match: 4. CDR1 is SEHNR, CDR2 FQNEAQ, per germline (reference sequence). CDR3 nucleotide sequence: TGTGCCAGCAGCGTGGGAGGGGCCACAGATACGCAGTATTTT. Protein: CASSVGGATDTQYF.

The chain links TRBV9 to TRBJ2-5; D is unclear. The germline V gene encodes CDR1 SGDLS and CDR2 YYNGEE. Trimming left V 8 bases short and J 5 bases short, with 4 bases between. The CDR3 loop spans 9 amino acids. This CDR3 reads CASGETQYF. The CDR3 bases are TGTGCCAGTGGGGAGACCCAGTACTTC.

This chain connects TRBV6-1 to TRBJ2-1; D uncertain. The V gene's germline CDR1 is MNHNS and CDR2 SASEGT. Trimming removed 6 bases at V and 15 bases at J, with 15 bases between. The length of the CDR3 is 11 residues. CDR3 sequence (DNA): TGTGCCAGCAGAACGAGTGGGTCTGCGTTCTTC. Protein sequence: CASRTSGSAFF.

The chain has TRBV30 and TRBJ2-7; D remains unclear. The germline CDR1 and CDR2 sequences are GTSNPN and SVGIG (reference sequence). Trimming took 5 bases from V and 3 from J, leaving 17 bases between them. This CDR3 comprises 14 residues. This CDR3 is CAWEMRTDYYEQYF. In DNA form, the CDR3 reads TGTGCCTGGGAAATGAGGACGGATTACTACGAGCAGTACTTC.

This clonotype was seen just once. V usage is TRBV6-5 and J usage is TRBJ2-5, with D perhaps TRBD2 (6 bases). Trimming took 8 bases from V and 5 from J, leaving 15 bases between them. CDR1 is MNHEY and CDR2 is SVGAGI in the germline V gene. This CDR3 has 13 amino acids. CDR3 DNA sequence: TGTGCCAGCGTCGGCGGGATGGAGGAGACCCAGTACTTC. This translates into CASVGGMEETQYF.

The CDR3 DNA reads as TGCAGCGCCGTAAAGTCAGAGAACACTGAAGCTTTCTTT. Translation: CSAVKSENTEAFF. This chain joins TRBV29-1 and TRBJ1-1; no clear D gene. The germline V and J ends were trimmed by 7 bases and 1 base, with 13 bases remaining between them. Per germline, CDR1 SQVTM and CDR2 ANQGSEA. The length of the CDR3 is 13 residues. The whole variable domain, filled in from reference TRBV29-1 and TRBJ1-1, reads SAVISQKPSRDICQRGTSLTIQCQVDSQVTMMFWYRQQPGQSLTLIATANQGSEATYESGFVIDKFPISRPNLTFSTLTVSNMSPEDSSIYLCSAVKSENTEAFFGQGTRLTVV.

The CDR3 region has the DNA TGCAGTGCTAGGAACAGGGGCTTTCGTCCCTACGAGCAGTACTTC. It is translated as CSARNRGFRPYEQYF. V is TRBV20-1 and J is TRBJ2-7; 7 bases agree with TRBD1. The CDR3 is 15 residues long. V gave up 3 bases and J gave up 2 bases; unmatched junction bases: 10. Germline CDR1 reads DFQATT; CDR2 reads SNEGSKA (reference sequence).

This clonotype was observed a handful of times. The chain uses TRBV4-2 and TRBJ2-2; D call uncertain. From germline, CDR1 is LGHNA and CDR2 YNFKEQ. CDR3 length: 12 residues. The V end lost 4 bases, the J end lost 6 bases, and 6 bases lay between the germline ends. The CDR3 region is CASSPPAGELFF. The CDR3 DNA reads TGTGCCAGCAGCCCACCGGCCGGGGAGCTGTTTTTT.

The genes are TRBV5-6 and TRBJ2-7, with TRBD1 matching over 7 bases. The CDR3 covers 13 residues. Trimming at V came to 4 bases and at J to 1 base, leaving 2 bases not matched to a gene. The germline CDR1 and CDR2 sequences are SGHDT and YYEEEE. The chain's CDR3 is CASSKTGSYEQYF. As DNA, the CDR3 is TGTGCCAGCAGCAAGACAGGGTCCTACGAGCAGTACTTC.

This chain connects TRBV5-1 to TRBJ2-5; 9 nucleotides align to TRBD2. V was clipped by 3 bases and J by 7 bases; unmatched bases: 16. The germline V gene has CDR1 SGHRS and CDR2 YFSETQ. CDR3 length: 17 residues. CDR3 DNA sequence: TGCGCCAGCAGCTCCCAGGTAGCGGGAGCCCACGACGGGACCCAGTACTTC. It encodes CASSSQVAGAHDGTQYF.

This chain uses TRBV24-1 with TRBJ2-2; 8 bases fit TRBD1. The germline gives CDR1 KGHDR, CDR2 SFDVKD. This CDR3 spans 18 amino acids. V lost 4 bases and J lost 0; bases outside the gene matches: 9. The CDR3: CATSEGSAGGSNTGELFF. The CDR3 DNA reads as TGTGCCACCAGTGAGGGGTCGGCAGGGGGCTCGAACACCGGGGAGCTGTTTTTT.

V gene TRBV2 combines with J gene TRBJ2-7; D is unclear. The germline CDR1 and CDR2 sequences are SNHLY and FYNNEI. Deletions cut 6 bases from V and 0 bases from J, with 6 bases between. This CDR3 comprises 12 residues. The chain's CDR3 is CASRGNSYEQYF. The CDR3 DNA follows: TGTGCCAGCAGGGGAAACTCCTACGAGCAGTACTTC.

The chain uses TRBV7-9 and TRBJ2-7; D is possibly TRBD2 (6 bases). In germline, CDR1 is SEHNR, CDR2 FQNEAQ (reference sequence). The V end was cut by 1 base, the J end by 2 bases, with 9 bases between. The CDR3 spans 14 residues. CDR3 nucleotide sequence: TGTGCCAGCAGCTTAGGCCCGGGAGCCTACGAGCAGTACTTC. Translation gives CASSLGPGAYEQYF.

This clonotype showed up just once. This chain connects TRBV12-3 or TRBV12-4 to TRBJ2-7, with 10 bases matching TRBD1. Trimming cost V 4 bases and J 7 bases; bases outside gene matches: 10. The CDR3 consists of 15 residues. CDR3 sequence reads: CASSSWDRGLREQYF. The DNA of the CDR3 is TGTGCCAGCAGTTCCTGGGACAGGGGCCTTCGGGAGCAGTACTTC.

The V call is TRBV7-2, the J call TRBJ2-7, with D perhaps TRBD2 (6 bases). The V and J ends lost 7 bases and 0 bases respectively, with 16 bases between them. This CDR3 has 15 residues. Germline V gives CDR1 SGHTA, CDR2 FQGNSA. CDR3 sequence reads: CASTEAGWSSYEQYF. The CDR3 DNA sequence: TGTGCCAGCACCGAGGCGGGATGGAGCTCCTACGAGCAGTACTTC.

The chain uses TRBV4-1 and TRBJ1-2; D is possibly TRBD1 (6 bases). V was shortened by 1 base and J by 1 base, with 10 bases between the two germline ends. The CDR3 is made up of 15 amino acids. Germline V gene data show CDR1 as MGHRA and CDR2 as YSYEKL. The CDR3 sequence is CASSQGRQDNYGYTF. DNA of the CDR3: TGCGCCAGCAGCCAAGGGAGACAGGATAACTATGGCTACACCTTC.

The chain links TRBV20-1 to TRBJ1-1; TRBD1 matches 11 bases. J lost 7 bases, V lost 6 bases, and 7 bases had no gene match. Germline V gene lookup returns CDR1 DFQATT and CDR2 SNEGSKA (reference sequence). This CDR3 spans 13 amino acids. CDR3 region: CSARTGGRGEAFF. DNA for the CDR3: TGCAGTGCAAGGACAGGGGGCAGGGGTGAAGCTTTCTTT.

The CDR3, as DNA: TGTGCCAGCAGCCAAGGTTGGAAGGCGCCCTATACCTTC. The encoded protein is CASSQGWKAPYTF. This rearrangement joins TRBV14 to TRBJ1-2; D ambiguous. Trimming stripped 1 base from V and 14 bases from J, with 17 bases between. Germline values: CDR1 SGHDN, CDR2 FVKESK. The CDR3 has 13 amino acids. Full variable domain (missing parts from reference TRBV14 and TRBJ1-2): EAGVTQFPSHSVIEKGQTVTLRCDPISGHDNLYWYRRVMGKEIKFLLHFVKESKQDESGMPNNRFLAERTGGTYSTLKVQPAELEDSGVYFCASSQGWKAPYTFGSGTRLTVV.

The chain employs TRBV5-4 and TRBJ2-6; TRBD1 or TRBD2 may be the D gene (5 bases each). There are 15 residues in the CDR3. V lost 0 bases and J lost 2, with 6 bases in between. Germline CDR1 reads SGHNT; CDR2 reads YYREEE (reference sequence). The CDR3 loop reads CASSLVGAGANVLTF. CDR3 coding DNA: TGTGCCAGCAGCTTGGTGGGGGCTGGGGCCAACGTCCTGACTTTC. Variable domain in full (rest from reference TRBV5-4 and TRBJ2-6): ETGVTQSPTHLIKTRGQQVTLRCSSQSGHNTVSWYQQALGQGPQFIFQYYREEENGRGNFPPRFSGLQFPNYSSELNVNALELDDSALYLCASSLVGAGANVLTFGAGSRLTVL.

The V gene is TRBV13, the J gene TRBJ2-7; possibly TRBD1 or TRBD2 for D (6 bases each). V lost 0 bases to trimming and J lost 6 bases, with 12 bases between them. Germline CDR1 is PRHDT and CDR2 is FYEKMQ (reference sequence). There are 14 residues in the CDR3. Here the CDR3 DNA reads TGTGCCAGCAGCTTAGGGCGCCGGGGGCCCGAGCAGTACTTC. Translated, it gives CASSLGRRGPEQYF.

The J gene is TRBJ2-7, the V gene TRBV11-2; 7 nucleotides agree with TRBD2. CDR3 length: 17 amino acids. J lost 3 bases, V lost 5 bases, and 16 bases had no gene match. Germline CDR1 SGHAT, CDR2 FQNNGV. In DNA form, the CDR3 reads TGTGCCAGCAGCCCATCCCAGACTAGCCTAGAGATCTACGAGCAGTACTTC. It is translated as CASSPSQTSLEIYEQYF.

The V and J genes are TRBV4-1 and TRBJ1-1, with 12 bases matching TRBD1. V lost 4 bases to trimming and J lost 8 bases; unmatched junction nucleotides: 5. CDR1 and CDR2 (germline): MGHRA, YSYEKL. This CDR3 is built from 14 residues. In DNA, the CDR3 is TGCGCCAGCAGCCGCGGGACAGGGGGCGTAGAAGCTTTCTTT. Its translation: CASSRGTGGVEAFF.

The CDR3 protein is CASSLEAGGPVEQYF. As DNA, the CDR3 is TGTGCCAGCAGCCTTGAAGCGGGAGGACCTGTGGAGCAGTACTTC. The rearrangement uses TRBV3-1 and TRBJ2-7; TRBD2 matches 9 bases. The CDR3 is made up of 15 amino acids. The ends lost 4 bases at V and 7 bases at J; junction bases unmatched: 11. Looked up from germline, CDR1 is LGHDT and CDR2 is YNNKEL (reference sequence).

The chain recombines TRBV6-5 with TRBJ2-1; 8 positions match TRBD2. CDR1 is MNHEY and CDR2 is SVGAGI in the germline V gene. The CDR3 has 16 residues. Trimming cost V 2 bases and J 6 bases; bases outside gene matches: 9. CDR3 nucleotides: TGTGCCAGCAGTTACAATGTCGGGACTAGTGTCAATGAGCAGTTCTTC. As protein: CASSYNVGTSVNEQFF.